Reported below is one T cell receptor beta chain. PBMCs were obtained from 9 to 10 ml fresh peripheral blood. This record belongs to a study of T cells in Graves' hyperthyroidism and ophthalmopathy. From RNA transcripts, TCR beta CDR3 regions were amplified. In the first-round RT-PCR of the TCR CDR3, the HTBI primer set was used. TCRdb analysed the multiplex PCR reads with MiXCR anew, one entry per CDR3 protein. The sample yields 700,000 to 850,000 distinct CDR3 sequences, approximately 36% seen once. This CDR3 has 13 amino acids. V was clipped by 6 bases and J by 3 bases, with 11 bases between them. The germline V gene has CDR1 MDHEN and CDR2 SYDVKM.

The TCR sequence derives from a woman aged 40 to 49 with Graves' hyperthyroidism. Sequencing was performed on blood. The chain has TRBV28 and TRBJ1-1; D is undetermined. The CDR3: CASSQVVDTEAFF. CDR3 DNA: TGTGCCAGCAGCCAGGTCGTCGACACTGAAGCTTTCTTT.